One sample yielded the 14 T cell receptor beta chains listed below, sequenced in a study of T and B cells in COVID-19 patients (dated by TCRdb to the early 2020s). Sequencing used an Illumina MiSeq. TRB rearrangements were amplified by multiplex PCR with BIOMED2 TRB-A/B primer pools. TCRdb's own reprocessing of the public reads used fastp at Q25 and MiXCR and kept productive beta chains. Each entry merges the rows of one CDR3 protein and shows their most common DNA and genes. The table for this sample lists roughly 15,000 distinct CDR3 sequences; 25% to 35% of them were counted only once. The ten largest clones add up to 7% of the sample. TRB repertoires were amplified using about 240-550 ng of genomic DNA isolated from blood. Input material: blood. The origin of the receptors is a human donor who had recovered from COVID-19.

Many counts were recorded for this clonotype. The V call is TRBV6-2 or TRBV6-3, the J call TRBJ1-2; D unclear. The V end was cut by 6 bases, the J end by 6 bases, with 5 bases between. The CDR3 runs to 10 residues. From germline, CDR1 is MNHEY and CDR2 SVGEGT. The CDR3 DNA is TGTGCCAGCAGAGCCAATGGCTACACCTTC. This encodes CASRANGYTF.

The chain uses TRBV6-6 and TRBJ2-7, with 9 nucleotides matching TRBD1. Germline V CDR1 and CDR2: MNHNY, SVGAGI (reference sequence). CDR3 length: 20 residues. Germline trimming cut 2 bases from V and 3 bases from J; bases unmatched to any gene: 20. CDR3 DNA: TGTGCCAGCAGTTACGATCTGGGGGACAGGGACGGGGGTGGATACTACGAGCAGTACTTC. Its protein is CASSYDLGDRDGGGYYEQYF.

This clonotype is deemed medium-sized (0.01 to 0.1%). The chain couples TRBV5-4 to TRBJ2-1, with 10 bases fitting TRBD2. In germline, CDR1 is SGHNT, CDR2 YYREEE (reference sequence). The V segment lost 7 bases and the J segment 6 bases; nucleotides outside the gene matches: 4. This CDR3 is 13 amino acids long. The CDR3 DNA reads TGTGCCAGCCTAGCGGGGGACACCAATGAGCAGTTCTTC. As protein: CASLAGDTNEQFF.

This clonotype appeared a single time. The rearrangement links TRBV28 to TRBJ2-7, with D tentatively TRBD1 (6 bases). The CDR3 runs 15 residues. The V end lost 3 bases, the J end lost 2 bases, and 14 bases lay between the germline ends. The V gene's germline CDR1 is MDHEN and CDR2 SYDVKM. The CDR3 nucleotides are TGTGCCAGCAGTTTGGCTGCAGGGGTGGCCTACGAGCAGTACTTC. This codes for CASSLAAGVAYEQYF.

This clonotype was counted ten times or more. The V and J genes are TRBV6-2 or TRBV6-3 and TRBJ2-2; maybe TRBD1 (5 bases). With 7 bases removed from V and 5 bases from J, the gap between germline ends came to 14 bases. The CDR3 is 14 residues long. Germline loops: CDR1 MNHEY, CDR2 SVGEGT. CDR3 protein: CASTGLQVTGELFF. The DNA of the CDR3 is TGTGCCAGCACCGGATTACAGGTGACCGGGGAGCTGTTTTTT.

The chain has TRBV28 and TRBJ2-5, with D possibly TRBD2 on 7 matching bases. Trimming removed 3 bases from V and 3 bases from J, with 11 bases in between. This CDR3 spans 14 amino acids. CDR1 MDHEN and CDR2 SYDVKM come from the germline V gene. In nucleotides, the CDR3 is TGTGCCAGCAGTTTTTCGGGGGGCGAAGAGACCCAGTACTTC. As protein: CASSFSGGEETQYF.

The chain combines TRBV6-2 or TRBV6-3 with TRBJ2-3, with 10 bases fitting TRBD2. With V trimmed by 2 bases and J by 6 bases, 2 bases remained unmatched. Germline CDR1 and CDR2: MNHEY and SVGEGT. This CDR3 has 14 residues. CDR3 residues: CASSYGLAEDTQYF. The DNA for the CDR3 is TGTGCCAGCAGTTACGGACTAGCGGAGGATACGCAGTATTTT.

This clonotype was seen once. Compared with germline, one end of the junction differs, possibly owing to a read error. The rearrangement uses TRBV5-6 and TRBJ1-2; D remains unclear. The CDR3 length is 13 residues. CDR1 SGHDT and CDR2 YYEEEE come from the germline V gene. The CDR3: CASILEHWYGYTF. CDR3 coding DNA: TGTGCCAGCATCTTGGAACACTGGTATGGCTACACCTTC.

This CDR3 reads CASSPVRSNTEAFF. The DNA of the CDR3 is TGTGCCAGCTCACCGGTCAGATCGAACACTGAAGCTTTCTTT. This sequence joins TRBV18 and TRBJ1-1; D is undetermined. The ends were cut back, 3 bases at V and 1 base at J, with 9 bases in the middle. The length of the CDR3 is 14 residues. Looked up from germline, CDR1 is KGHSH and CDR2 is LQKENI.

This clonotype ranks as medium-sized. J is TRBJ2-5 and V is TRBV15; 8 nucleotides line up with TRBD2. Germline loops: CDR1 LNHNV, CDR2 YYDKDF (reference sequence). The CDR3 has 18 residues. V lost 1 base, J lost 3 bases, and 13 bases stayed unmatched. The chain's CDR3 is CATSRGVNGRAGEETQYF. Written as DNA, the CDR3 is TGTGCCACCAGCAGAGGCGTAAACGGGAGGGCCGGGGAAGAGACCCAGTACTTC.

The V and J genes are TRBV18 and TRBJ1-5; D is undetermined. The V gene's germline CDR1 is KGHSH and CDR2 LQKENI. The CDR3 extends over 14 amino acids. The ends were cut back, 1 base at V and 3 bases at J, with 7 bases in the middle. The CDR3 nucleotides are TGTGCCAGCTCACCACAGAAGGCCAATCAGCCCCAGCATTTT. It specifies CASSPQKANQPQHF.

This clonotype has at least ten counts. The chain employs TRBV6-5 and TRBJ2-1, with a tentative D call TRBD2 (5 bases). The CDR3 loop spans 16 amino acids. Trimming stripped 0 bases from V and 9 bases from J, with 18 bases between. Germline CDR1 and CDR2: MNHEY and SVGAGI. The CDR3 loop is CASSYSFRGGSVEQFF. For the CDR3, the DNA is TGTGCCAGCAGTTACTCGTTTCGGGGTGGTTCAGTTGAGCAGTTCTTC.

This clonotype came up many times. The rearrangement joins TRBV6-5 to TRBJ1-5, with a weak D call TRBD1 (5 bases). Deletions cut 5 bases from V and 3 bases from J, with 20 bases between. From germline, CDR1 is MNHEY and CDR2 SVGAGI. This CDR3 has 17 residues. The CDR3 loop is CASSPSLGAGHNQPQHF. As DNA, the CDR3 is TGTGCCAGCAGTCCCTCCCTCGGTGCCGGACACAATCAGCCCCAGCATTTT.

The chain joins TRBV6-5 to TRBJ1-2; tentative D call: TRBD1 (5 bases). CDR3 size: 13 residues. Germline loops: CDR1 MNHEY, CDR2 SVGAGI. V lost 0 bases and J lost 7, with 9 bases in between. The CDR3 region has the DNA TGTGCCAGCAGTTACTCGAATGGGGCTGGCTACACCTTC. It yields the protein CASSYSNGAGYTF.